This TCR beta chain was obtained from a study of blood T cell repertoires in COVID-19. Study overall: Spain, Italy and the United States supplied samples that represented acute and convalescent COVID-19. Sample material is recorded as cDNA or gDNA derived from T cells, B-cell-depleted T cells, or PBMCs.

The V and J ends lost 5 bases and 3 bases respectively, with 13 bases between them. Germline lookup yields CDR1 MDHEN and CDR2 SYDVKM. CDR3 length: 14 residues. Authors' data handling: Using reference gene primer amplification, nucleated cell counts were estimated. Here immunoSEQ multiplex PCR was the method, and the copy in TCRdb shows in-frame clones only, minus some. For V, J and clone size, that table is used; D and trimming come from the DNA. The sample has 70,000 or so clones, around 77% seen once. This rearrangement joins TRBV28 to TRBJ2-5; no clear D gene. The sample was peripheral blood. The clonotype was recovered from a human donor in a cohort sampled during active COVID-19. This CDR3 is CASSRSGSEETQYF. DNA of the CDR3: TGTGCCAGCAGTCGCTCCGGGTCAGAAGAGACCCAGTACTTC.